This TCR beta chain is drawn from a study of cytomegalovirus exposure and HLA in healthy donors. Study overall: Around 180 million T cells yielded roughly 100 million unique TCR beta sequences, as an earlier analysis found.

The PCR employed 60 Vbeta primers together with 13 Jbeta primers. TCRdb keeps only in-frame clones here, not all; method: immunoSEQ multiplex PCR. The profile covers some 100,000 clones, with 73% appearing a single time and around 8.1% taken by the ten largest. CDR1 and CDR2 (germline): SSHAT, FNYEAQ (reference sequence). The CDR3 sequence is 15 residues long. With respect to this clone: At one end, the junction sequence differs from germline, possibly due to a read error.

The TCR originated in a man aged 40-55 years in good health and CMV-seronegative. Sequences were obtained from PBMCs. The gene calls are TRBV7-7 and TRBJ1-6, with TRBD1 matching 7 bases. The DNA of the CDR3 is TGTGCTAGCAGCTTAAACCCAGGGGGAAATTCACCCCTCCACTTT. Translation: CASSLNPGGNSPLHF.